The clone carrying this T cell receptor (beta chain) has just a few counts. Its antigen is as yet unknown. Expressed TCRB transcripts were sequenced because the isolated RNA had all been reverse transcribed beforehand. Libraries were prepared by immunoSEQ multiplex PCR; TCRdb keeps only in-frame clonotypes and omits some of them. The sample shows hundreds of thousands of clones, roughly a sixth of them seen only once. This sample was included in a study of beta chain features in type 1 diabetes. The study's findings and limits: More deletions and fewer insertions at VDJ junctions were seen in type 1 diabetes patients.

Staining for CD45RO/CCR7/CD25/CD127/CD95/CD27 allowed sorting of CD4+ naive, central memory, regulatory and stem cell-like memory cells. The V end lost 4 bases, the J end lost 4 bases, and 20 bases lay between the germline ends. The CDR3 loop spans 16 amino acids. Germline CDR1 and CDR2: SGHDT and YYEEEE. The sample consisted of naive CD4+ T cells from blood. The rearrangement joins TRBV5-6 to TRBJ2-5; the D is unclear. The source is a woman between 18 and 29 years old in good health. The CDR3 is CASSPAATYPIETQYF. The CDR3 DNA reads TGTGCCAGCAGCCCTGCAGCGACTTATCCCATAGAGACCCAGTACTTC.